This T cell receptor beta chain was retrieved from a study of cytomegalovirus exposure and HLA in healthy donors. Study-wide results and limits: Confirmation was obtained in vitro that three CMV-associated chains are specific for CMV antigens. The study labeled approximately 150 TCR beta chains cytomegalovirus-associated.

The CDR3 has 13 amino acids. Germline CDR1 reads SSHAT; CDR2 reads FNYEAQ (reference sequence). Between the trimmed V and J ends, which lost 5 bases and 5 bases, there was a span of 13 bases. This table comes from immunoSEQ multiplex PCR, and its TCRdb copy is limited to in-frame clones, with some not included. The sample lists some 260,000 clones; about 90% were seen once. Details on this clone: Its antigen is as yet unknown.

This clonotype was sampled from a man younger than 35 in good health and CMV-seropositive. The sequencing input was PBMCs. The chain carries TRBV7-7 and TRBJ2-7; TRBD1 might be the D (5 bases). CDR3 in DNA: TGTGCCAGCAGCCAGACAGCAACCCACGAGCAGTACTTC. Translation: CASSQTATHEQYF. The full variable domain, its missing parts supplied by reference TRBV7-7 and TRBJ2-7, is GAGVSQSPRYKVTKRGQDVTLRCDPISSHATLYWYQQALGQGPEFLTYFNYEAQPDKSGLPSDRFSAERPEGSISTLTIQRTEQRDSAMYRCASSQTATHEQYFGPGTRLTVT.